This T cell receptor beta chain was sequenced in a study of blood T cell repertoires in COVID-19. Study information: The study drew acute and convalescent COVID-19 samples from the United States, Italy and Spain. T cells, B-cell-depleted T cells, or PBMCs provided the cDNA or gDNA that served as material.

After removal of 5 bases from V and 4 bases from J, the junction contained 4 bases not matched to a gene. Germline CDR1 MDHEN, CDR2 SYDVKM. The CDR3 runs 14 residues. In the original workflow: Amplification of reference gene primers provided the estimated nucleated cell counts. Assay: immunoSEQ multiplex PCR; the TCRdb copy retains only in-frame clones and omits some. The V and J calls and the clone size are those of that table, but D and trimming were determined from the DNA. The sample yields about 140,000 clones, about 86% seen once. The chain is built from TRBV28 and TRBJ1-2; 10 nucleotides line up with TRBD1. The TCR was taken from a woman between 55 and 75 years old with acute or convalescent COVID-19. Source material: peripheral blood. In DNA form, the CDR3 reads TGTGCCAGCAGTCGGGACAGGGGTGGCTATGGCTACACCTTC. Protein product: CASSRDRGGYGYTF.